The 26 T cell receptor beta chains in this list originate from one sample, sequenced in a study of T cell responses to AZD1222 COVID-19 vaccine. Assay: immunoSEQ multiplex PCR; the TCRdb copy retains only in-frame clones and omits some. This table holds roughly 79,000 clones, approximately 90% found once. Sequenced material: peripheral blood, taken on day 0 of MenACWY control vaccination. These receptors were taken from an adult in good health.

CDR3 coding DNA: TGTGCCAGCAGCGTAGCCCTATCCTCCTACAATGAGCAGTTCTTC. It yields the protein CASSVALSSYNEQFF. This rearrangement joins TRBV9 to TRBJ2-1; D is unclear. Germline V CDR1 and CDR2: SGDLS, YYNGEE. The V end lost 0 bases, the J end lost 0 bases, and 7 bases lay between the germline ends. CDR3 length equals 15 residues.

The rearrangement joins TRBV29-1 to TRBJ2-6; no definite D call. CDR1 and CDR2 (germline): SQVTM, ANQGSEA. The V gene lost 2 bases and the J gene lost 2 bases, with 10 bases spanning the gap. The CDR3 consists of 15 residues. The chain's CDR3 is CSVEIVGTGANVLTF. The CDR3 nucleotides read TGCAGCGTTGAAATTGTGGGCACTGGGGCCAACGTCCTGACTTTC. Supplemented by reference TRBV29-1 and TRBJ2-6, the full variable domain reads SAVISQKPSRDICQRGTSLTIQCQVDSQVTMMFWYRQQPGQSLTLIATANQGSEATYESGFVIDKFPISRPNLTFSTLTVSNMSPEDSSIYLCSVEIVGTGANVLTFGAGSRLTVL.

The chain carries TRBV5-1 and TRBJ2-1; D unresolved. Trimming cost V 7 bases and J 2 bases, with 16 bases left between them. Germline V gene data show CDR1 as SGHRS and CDR2 as YFSETQ. There are 15 residues in the CDR3. The chain's CDR3 is CASGIESRPYNEQFF. The CDR3 nucleotides are TGCGCCAGCGGCATCGAGAGCCGACCCTACAATGAGCAGTTCTTC.

The V call is TRBV10-1, the J call TRBJ2-1, with 7 bases fitting TRBD2. CDR1 is WNHNN, CDR2 SYGVQD, per germline (reference sequence). The CDR3 has 16 residues. The trim removed 0 bases at V and 6 bases at J, leaving 8 bases unmatched. Here the CDR3 reads CASSESGKASGNEQFF. Here the CDR3 DNA reads TGCGCCAGCAGTGAGTCCGGTAAGGCTAGCGGCAATGAGCAGTTCTTC.

J is TRBJ2-3 and V is TRBV5-1; 8 bases match TRBD1. Germline trimming cut 0 bases from V and 2 bases from J; bases unmatched to any gene: 11. The CDR3 is made up of 18 amino acids. The germline CDR1 and CDR2 sequences are SGHRS and YFSETQ. CDR3 sequence (DNA): TGCGCCAGCAGCTTGGGCAAACCGGGACAGGAGATCACAGATACGCAGTATTTT. It yields the protein CASSLGKPGQEITDTQYF.

This rearrangement joins TRBV18 to TRBJ1-5, with D possibly being TRBD1 (5 bases). This CDR3 comprises 15 residues. V was clipped by 4 bases and J by 2 bases, with 12 bases between them. In germline, CDR1 is KGHSH, CDR2 LQKENI. CDR3 sequence: CASSQTGDRNQPQHF. DNA of the CDR3: TGTGCCAGCTCACAGACCGGGGACCGCAATCAGCCCCAGCATTTT.

The gene calls are TRBV28 and TRBJ2-5; 7 positions agree with TRBD2. The CDR3 totals 14 residues. J lost 1 base, V lost 3 bases, and 2 bases had no gene match. The germline gives CDR1 MDHEN, CDR2 SYDVKM. CDR3 in amino acids: CASSFGTIQETQYF. CDR3 bases: TGTGCCAGCAGTTTCGGGACTATCCAAGAGACCCAGTACTTC.

The chain has TRBV7-8 and TRBJ2-5; a possible D gene is TRBD1 (5 bases). The germline gives CDR1 SGHVS, CDR2 FQNEAQ. The CDR3 has 14 amino acids. V shed 0 bases and J shed 7 bases, with 12 bases lying between them. CDR3 residues: CASSLAGQQGTQYF. Here the CDR3 DNA reads TGTGCCAGCAGCTTAGCGGGCCAGCAGGGGACCCAGTACTTC.

This sequence joins TRBV28 and TRBJ1-4; unclear D gene. The CDR3 has 15 amino acids. The germline V gene has CDR1 MDHEN and CDR2 SYDVKM. V was pared by 8 bases and J by 0 bases, with 13 bases between. The chain's CDR3 is CASQRSEATNEKLFF. CDR3 nucleotide sequence: TGTGCCAGCCAGCGATCAGAAGCAACTAATGAAAAACTGTTTTTT.

CDR3 coding DNA: TGTGCCAGCAGGCGACAGGGATTTAATAGCAATCAGCCCCAGCATTTT. This gives the protein CASRRQGFNSNQPQHF. V is TRBV27 and J is TRBJ1-5, with 7 nucleotides matching TRBD1. This CDR3 has 16 amino acids. V gave up 6 bases and J gave up 0 bases; unmatched junction bases: 8. The germline CDR1 and CDR2 sequences are MNHEY and SMNVEV (reference sequence).

The gene calls are TRBV28 and TRBJ2-7, with D unclear. Trimming took off 9 bases at V and 1 base at J, with 7 bases between the two ends. CDR1 is MDHEN, CDR2 SYDVKM, per germline. The CDR3 loop spans 11 amino acids. The CDR3 loop reads CASKPSYEQYF. DNA of the CDR3: TGTGCCAGTAAACCTTCCTACGAGCAGTACTTC.

The chain couples TRBV18 to TRBJ2-1; perhaps TRBD1 as D (5 bases). The length of the CDR3 is 14 residues. The V gene's germline CDR1 is KGHSH and CDR2 LQKENI. Trimming took off 6 bases at V and 3 bases at J, with 12 bases between the two ends. The CDR3 nucleotides read TGTGCCAGCTCCCGCGACAGAGTCTACAATGAGCAGTTCTTC. It yields the protein CASSRDRVYNEQFF.

The gene calls are TRBV6-1 and TRBJ2-7; 10 bases map to TRBD1. With V trimmed by 4 bases and J by 1 base, 10 bases remained unmatched. The CDR3 extends over 17 amino acids. From germline, CDR1 is MNHNS and CDR2 SASEGT. The CDR3 nucleotides are TGTGCCAGCAGTGCGTCCCCTCGGGGACAGGGGTCCTACGAGCAGTACTTC. Its protein is CASSASPRGQGSYEQYF.

This clone was observed once. CDR3 bases: TGTGCCAGCAGTATAGAGTACGAGCAGTACTTC. The encoded protein is CASSIEYEQYF. The chain carries TRBV6-4 and TRBJ2-7; D ambiguous. The CDR3 covers 11 residues. Trimming removed 5 bases at V and 4 bases at J, with 6 bases between. CDR1 and CDR2 (germline): MRHNA, SNTAGT.

This clone was counted a single time. The chain links TRBV7-2 to TRBJ2-5; 10 nucleotides line up with TRBD1. Germline lookup yields CDR1 SGHTA and CDR2 FQGNSA. The CDR3 sequence is 15 residues long. The J segment lost 2 bases and the V segment lost 5 bases, leaving 5 bases of the junction unmatched. In nucleotides, the CDR3 is TGTGCCAGCAGCCCCGACAGGGGGCGGCAAGAGACCCAGTACTTC. Protein product: CASSPDRGRQETQYF. The full variable domain, in which reference TRBV7-2 and TRBJ2-5 provide the parts outside the CDR3, is GAGVSQSPSNKVTEKGKDVELRCDPISGHTALYWYRQSLGQGLEFLIYFQGNSAPDKSGLPSDRFSAERTGGSVSTLTIQRTQQEDSAVYLCASSPDRGRQETQYFGPGTRLLVL.

The V gene is TRBV24-1, the J gene TRBJ2-1, with 7 bases identical to TRBD2. The ends lost 9 bases at V and 5 bases at J; junction bases unmatched: 12. This CDR3 region has 15 residues. The germline V gene has CDR1 KGHDR and CDR2 SFDVKD. The CDR3 bases are TGTGCCACCTACAGTCCGGGACTAAGACACAATGAGCAGTTCTTC. This codes for CATYSPGLRHNEQFF.

CDR3: CASSHIPNEQFF. The CDR3 nucleotides are TGCGCCAGCAGTCACATCCCCAATGAGCAGTTCTTC. V usage is TRBV23-1 and J usage is TRBJ2-1; D uncertain. TRBV23-1 is placed among ORFs of uncertain function. V lost 3 bases and J lost 6, with 6 bases in between. This CDR3 spans 12 amino acids.

The rearrangement joins TRBV7-2 to TRBJ2-7, with TRBD2 matching 8 bases. This CDR3 is built from 16 residues. Germline V lookup: CDR1 SGHTA, CDR2 FQGNSA. Germline trimming cut 5 bases from V and 0 bases from J; bases unmatched to any gene: 9. This CDR3 is CASSAGLGSFSYEQYF. Written as DNA, the CDR3 is TGTGCCAGCAGCGCGGGACTAGGCAGCTTCTCCTACGAGCAGTACTTC.

The chain combines TRBV5-1 with TRBJ1-4; TRBD1 aligns across 7 bases. The CDR3 runs to 15 residues. Germline lookup yields CDR1 SGHRS and CDR2 YFSETQ. After removal of 4 bases from V and 4 bases from J, the junction contained 7 bases not matched to a gene. CDR3 loop: CASSRTGAVNEKLFF. CDR3 coding DNA: TGCGCCAGCAGCAGAACAGGGGCTGTTAATGAAAAACTGTTTTTT.

The chain joins TRBV18 to TRBJ2-3, with D possibly TRBD2 on 5 matching bases. The germline gives CDR1 KGHSH, CDR2 LQKENI. The CDR3 loop spans 17 amino acids. V was trimmed by 1 base and J by 4 bases, leaving 18 bases between them. CDR3 sequence reads: CASSPRLGPEGADTQYF. For the CDR3, the DNA is TGTGCCAGCTCACCACGGCTCGGACCCGAGGGTGCAGATACGCAGTATTTT.

The gene calls are TRBV3-1 (or the pseudogene TRBV3-2) and TRBJ2-3; no reliable D call. This CDR3 spans 20 amino acids. Germline loops: CDR1 LGHDT, CDR2 YNNKEL (reference sequence). The V end was cut by 0 bases, the J end by 1 base, with 23 bases between. CDR3 residues: CASSQERPEALSQGTDTQYF. DNA for the CDR3: TGTGCCAGCAGCCAAGAACGACCAGAAGCGCTCTCGCAAGGCACAGATACGCAGTATTTT.

The rearrangement joins TRBV2 to TRBJ1-1; D is perhaps TRBD1 (5 bases). CDR1 is SNHLY, CDR2 FYNNEI, per germline. Trimming cost V 3 bases and J 6 bases, with 14 bases left between them. The CDR3 is 14 residues long. The CDR3 nucleotides are TGTGCCAGCAGTGAGGAGGGGCTTTGGTCTGAAGCTTTCTTT. Residues: CASSEEGLWSEAFF.

For the CDR3, the DNA is TGTGCCAGCAGTGTCCTCGGGGCAACTAATGAAAAACTGTTTTTT. This sequence encodes CASSVLGATNEKLFF. The V and J genes are TRBV28 and TRBJ1-4, with D unclear. Germline CDR1 is MDHEN and CDR2 is SYDVKM. Trimming removed 5 bases at V and 0 bases at J, with 10 bases between. The CDR3 covers 15 residues.

The CDR3 loop is CASSPDPQRGNYEQYF. DNA of the CDR3: TGCGCCAGCAGCCCAGACCCCCAGCGGGGGAACTACGAGCAGTACTTC. This rearrangement joins TRBV5-1 to TRBJ2-7, with 8 bases matching TRBD2. Germline trimming cut 4 bases from V and 3 bases from J; bases unmatched to any gene: 12. Germline CDR1 reads SGHRS; CDR2 reads YFSETQ. The CDR3 length is 16 residues.

The rearrangement links TRBV6-6 to TRBJ1-2; D is possibly TRBD1 (6 bases). The CDR3 has 13 amino acids. Germline CDR1 MNHNY, CDR2 SVGAGI (reference sequence). Trimming cost V 3 bases and J 5 bases, with 10 bases left between them. CDR3 protein: CASSYAGDYGYTF. CDR3 in DNA: TGTGCCAGCAGTTATGCAGGGGATTATGGCTACACCTTC.

V usage is TRBV28 and J usage is TRBJ2-3; 9 bases align to TRBD2. The CDR3 consists of 13 residues. Germline lookup yields CDR1 MDHEN and CDR2 SYDVKM. J lost 6 bases, V lost 9 bases, and 7 bases had no gene match. The CDR3 protein is CASWGGGADTQYF. CDR3 sequence (DNA): TGTGCCAGTTGGGGCGGGGGGGCCGATACGCAGTATTTT.